The following is a TCR beta chain sequence with its context. Its antigen is not known. This entry belongs to a study of cytomegalovirus exposure and HLA in healthy donors. Background on the study: Among about 380 genotyped donors, around 82% fell in the Caucasian-associated ancestry cluster. Study-wide results and caveats: Per a prior analysis, the majority of TCR beta V segments were productive roughly 90% or roughly 30% of the time.

PCR amplification relied on 60 Vbeta primers (plus 13 Jbeta primers). The table came from immunoSEQ multiplex PCR; TCRdb's copy has only in-frame clones and leaves some out. The table shows 85,000 to 100,000 clones, with under 85% occurring only once. The CDR3 covers 15 residues. Germline assignment: CDR1 ENHRY and CDR2 SYGVKD. Trimming shortened V by 0 bases and J by 1 base, and 9 bases separated the two germline ends. This clonotype originated in a woman aged 40 to 55 in good health and CMV-seropositive. The sequencing input was PBMCs. The chain is built from TRBV10-3 and TRBJ1-1; D uncertain. The CDR3 protein is CAISESTLGNTEAFF. The CDR3 DNA sequence: TGTGCCATCAGTGAGTCGACATTAGGGAACACTGAAGCTTTCTTT.